This entry concerns a single T cell receptor (beta chain). The data were taken from a study of blood T cell repertoires in COVID-19. Study summary: Samples of COVID-19 (acute and convalescent) were obtained from the United States, Italy and Spain. From T cells, B-cell-depleted T cells, or PBMCs came the material, which was cDNA or gDNA.

Participants were placed into cohorts based on the clinical history they reported. Original methodology: Estimation of nucleated cell counts relied on the amplification of reference gene primers. TCRdb keeps only in-frame clones here, not all; method: immunoSEQ multiplex PCR. V and J calls and clone size are copied from that table; D and trimming were computed from the DNA. Among 300,000 or so clones listed, nearly 90% were seen once. The CDR3 runs 13 residues. The V end was cut by 7 bases, the J end by 1 base, with 11 bases between. Germline loops: CDR1 MNHEY, CDR2 SMNVEV (reference sequence). This chain joins TRBV27 and TRBJ2-7, with D perhaps matching TRBD2 (5 bases). Sequences were obtained from PBMCs or T cells enriched from blood (not recorded which). The TCR comes from a woman aged 30 to 39 who had recovered from COVID-19. The CDR3 loop reads CASMPRGSYEQYF. The CDR3 DNA sequence: TGTGCCAGCATGCCAAGAGGGTCCTACGAGCAGTACTTC.